Given below is one TCR beta chain in context. The assay was immunoSEQ multiplex PCR, and TCRdb's table has in-frame clones only and misses some. The data hold more than 75,000 clones, with 84% observed a single time. Time point reported: pretreatment peripheral blood. This sample is part of a study of PD-L1 blockade in urothelial cancer. This clonotype originated in a man in his 60s with urothelial cancer. Material: PBMCs, obtained around atezolizumab (anti-PD-L1) treatment.

The CDR3 DNA reads TGTGCCAGTAGTATGGCCCGAGCGAGTGGTATCAGCTCCTACGAGCAGTACTTC. It yields the protein CASSMARASGISSYEQYF. The rearrangement joins TRBV19 to TRBJ2-7; no definite D call. Germline V gene lookup returns CDR1 LNHDA and CDR2 SQIVND (reference sequence). The V end was cut by 3 bases, the J end by 0 bases, with 21 bases between. The CDR3 has 18 residues.